This TCR beta chain was identified in a study of breast tumors, draining lymph nodes, adjacent tissues. Axillary draining lymph nodes of breast cancer patients supplied the node samples. The germline V and J ends were trimmed by 0 bases and 3 bases, with 14 bases remaining between them. Germline-derived CDR1 and CDR2 are SGHNT and YENEEA. The length of the CDR3 is 16 residues. One entry per CDR3 protein results from TCRdb running MiXCR on the multiplex PCR reads. Of fewer than 200,000 distinct CDR3 sequences listed, around a third are singletons. Material: axillary lymph node tissue. The chain recombines TRBV11-3 with TRBJ2-5; D is possibly TRBD2 (5 bases). The receptor was derived from a female donor with breast cancer. Some clones in this sample may be carry-over from other donors' samples. In nucleotides, the CDR3 is TGTGCCAGCAGCTTAGATTCTCACTCGCGGGAAGAGACCCAGTACTTC. The encoded protein is CASSLDSHSREETQYF.